This T cell receptor beta chain was sequenced during a study of blood T cell repertoires in COVID-19. About the research overall: Nucleic acid was either cDNA or gDNA, and it came from T cells, B-cell-depleted T cells, or PBMCs.

Participants were aged roughly 18 to 100 years from around 26 US areas. Which cohort a participant joined came from the clinical history participants gave. Donors in Cohort 3 counted as recovered after two negative PCRs, clearance, or symptom resolution. Some clones are missing from TCRdb's copy, which holds only in-frame ones; the method was immunoSEQ multiplex PCR. Counted here are over 200,000 clones, around four fifths occurring once; the ten biggest clones make up roughly 8.7%. Trimming shortened V by 8 bases and J by 4 bases, and 17 bases separated the two germline ends. CDR1 GTSNPN and CDR2 SVGIG come from the germline V gene (reference sequence). The CDR3 covers 13 residues. This clone was seen a handful of times.

The receptor was derived from a man in his forties who had recovered from COVID-19. Sequencing was done on a sample of PBMCs or T cells enriched from blood (not recorded which). The V gene is TRBV30, the J gene TRBJ1-2; D gene unclear. CDR3: CAGQLGALYGYTF. CDR3 nucleotide sequence: TGTGCCGGGCAGCTGGGAGCGCTCTATGGCTACACCTTC.